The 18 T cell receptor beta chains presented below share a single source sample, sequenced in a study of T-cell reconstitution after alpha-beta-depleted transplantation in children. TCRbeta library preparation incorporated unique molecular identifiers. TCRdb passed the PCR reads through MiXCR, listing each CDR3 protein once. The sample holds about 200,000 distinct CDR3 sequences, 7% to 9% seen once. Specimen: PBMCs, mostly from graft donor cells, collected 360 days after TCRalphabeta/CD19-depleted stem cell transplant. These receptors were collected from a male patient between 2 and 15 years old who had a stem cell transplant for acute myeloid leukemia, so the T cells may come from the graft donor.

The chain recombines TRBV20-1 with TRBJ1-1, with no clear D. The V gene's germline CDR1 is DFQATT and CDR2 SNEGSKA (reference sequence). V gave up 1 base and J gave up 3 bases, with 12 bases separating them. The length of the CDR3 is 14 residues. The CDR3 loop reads CSARGWRSDTEAFF. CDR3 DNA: TGCAGTGCTAGAGGATGGAGGTCAGACACTGAAGCTTTCTTT.

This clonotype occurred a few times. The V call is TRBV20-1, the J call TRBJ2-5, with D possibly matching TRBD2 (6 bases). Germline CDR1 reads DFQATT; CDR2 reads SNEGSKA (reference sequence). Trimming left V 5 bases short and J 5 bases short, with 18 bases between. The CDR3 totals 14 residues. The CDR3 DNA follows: TGCAGTGCTTACCCGTCCGCAGGAGGGGAGACCCAGTACTTC. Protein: CSAYPSAGGETQYF.

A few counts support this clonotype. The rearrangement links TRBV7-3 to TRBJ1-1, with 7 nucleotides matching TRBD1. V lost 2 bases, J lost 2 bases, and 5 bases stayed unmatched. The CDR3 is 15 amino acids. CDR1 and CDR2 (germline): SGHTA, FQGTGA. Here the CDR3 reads CASSLDPGGNTEAFF. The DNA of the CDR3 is TGTGCCAGCAGCTTAGATCCAGGGGGAAACACTGAAGCTTTCTTT.

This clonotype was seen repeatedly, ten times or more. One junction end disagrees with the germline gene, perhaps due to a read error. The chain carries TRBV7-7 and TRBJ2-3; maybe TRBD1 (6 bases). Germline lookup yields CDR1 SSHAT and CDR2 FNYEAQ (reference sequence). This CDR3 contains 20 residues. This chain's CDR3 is CASSLDNDRPAETRTDTQYF. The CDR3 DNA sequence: TGTGCTAGCAGCTTAGATAACGACAGGCCGGCCGAAACCCGCACAGATACGCAGTATTTT.

The CDR3 is CSASSASNQPQHF. The CDR3, as DNA: TGCAGTGCTAGCTCGGCGAGCAATCAGCCCCAGCATTTT. This chain links TRBV20-1 with TRBJ1-5; D remains unclear. Germline CDR1 and CDR2: DFQATT and SNEGSKA (reference sequence). Deletions cut 3 bases from V and 1 base from J, with 7 bases between. CDR3 length equals 13 residues.

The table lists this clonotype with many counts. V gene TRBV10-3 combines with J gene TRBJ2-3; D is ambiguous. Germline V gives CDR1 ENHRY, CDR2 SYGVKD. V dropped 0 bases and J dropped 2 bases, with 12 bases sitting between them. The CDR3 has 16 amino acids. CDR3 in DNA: TGTGCCATCAGTGAGTCGCTGGTGACATACACAGATACGCAGTATTTT. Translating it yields CAISESLVTYTDTQYF.

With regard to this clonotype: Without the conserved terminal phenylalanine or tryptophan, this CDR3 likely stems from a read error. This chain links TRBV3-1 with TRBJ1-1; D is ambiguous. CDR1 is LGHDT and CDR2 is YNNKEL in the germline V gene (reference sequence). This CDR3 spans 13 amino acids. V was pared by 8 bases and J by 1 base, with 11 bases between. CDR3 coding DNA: TGTGCCAGCCAGCTGCGAGGGAACACTGAAGCTTTCTAT. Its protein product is CASQLRGNTEAFY.

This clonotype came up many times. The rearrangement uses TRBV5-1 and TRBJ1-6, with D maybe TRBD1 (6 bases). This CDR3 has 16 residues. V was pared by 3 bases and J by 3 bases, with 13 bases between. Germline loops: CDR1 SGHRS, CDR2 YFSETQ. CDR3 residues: CASSYRTESYNSPLHF. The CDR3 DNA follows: TGCGCCAGCAGCTACCGGACAGAAAGCTATAATTCACCCCTCCACTTT.

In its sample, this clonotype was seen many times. CDR3 bases: TGCGCCAGCACCTCCTCCCTAGCGGAGCAAGAGACCCAGTACTTC. Translation gives CASTSSLAEQETQYF. The chain links TRBV5-1 to TRBJ2-5; 7 positions agree with TRBD2. Germline CDR1 is SGHRS and CDR2 is YFSETQ. The CDR3 totals 15 residues. The V and J ends lost 6 bases and 2 bases, in that order; junction bases with no gene match: 10.

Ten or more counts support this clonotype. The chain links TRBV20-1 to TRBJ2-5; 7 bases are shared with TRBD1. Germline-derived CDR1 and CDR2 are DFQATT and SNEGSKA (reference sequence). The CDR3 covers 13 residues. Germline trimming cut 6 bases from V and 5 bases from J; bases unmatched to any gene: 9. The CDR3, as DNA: TGCAGTGCCTGGGACAGTCTATGGGAGACCCAGTACTTC. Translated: CSAWDSLWETQYF.

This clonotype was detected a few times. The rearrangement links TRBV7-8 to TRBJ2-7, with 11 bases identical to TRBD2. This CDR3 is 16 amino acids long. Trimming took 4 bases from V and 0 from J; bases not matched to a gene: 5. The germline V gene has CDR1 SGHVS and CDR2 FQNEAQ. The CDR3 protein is CASSSSGRSSSYEQYF. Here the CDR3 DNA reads TGTGCCAGCAGCTCTAGCGGGAGGTCCAGCTCCTACGAGCAGTACTTC.

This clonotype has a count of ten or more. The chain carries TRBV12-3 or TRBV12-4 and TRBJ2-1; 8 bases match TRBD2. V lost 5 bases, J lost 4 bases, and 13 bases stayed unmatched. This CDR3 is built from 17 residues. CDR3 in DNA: TGTGCCAGCAGTAAAAAATTCGGGGGGGCCGAATACAATGAGCAGTTCTTC. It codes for CASSKKFGGAEYNEQFF.

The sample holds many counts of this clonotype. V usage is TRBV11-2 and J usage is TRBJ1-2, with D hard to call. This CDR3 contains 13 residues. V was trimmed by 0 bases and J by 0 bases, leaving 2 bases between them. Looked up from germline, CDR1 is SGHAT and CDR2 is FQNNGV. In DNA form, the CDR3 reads TGTGCCAGCAGCTTAGAAGCTAACTATGGCTACACCTTC. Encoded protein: CASSLEANYGYTF.

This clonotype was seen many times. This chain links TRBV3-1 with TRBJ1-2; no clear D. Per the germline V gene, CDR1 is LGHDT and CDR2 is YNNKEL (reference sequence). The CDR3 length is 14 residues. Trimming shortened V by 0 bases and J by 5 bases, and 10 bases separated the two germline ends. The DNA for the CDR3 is TGTGCCAGCAGCCAAGAATACACCCTGTATGGCTACACCTTC. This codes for CASSQEYTLYGYTF.

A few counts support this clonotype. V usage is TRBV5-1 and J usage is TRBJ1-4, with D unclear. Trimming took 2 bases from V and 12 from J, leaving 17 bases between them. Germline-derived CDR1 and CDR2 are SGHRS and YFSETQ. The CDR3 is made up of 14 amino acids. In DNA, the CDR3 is TGCGCCAGCAGCTTAAGGGAAAGGACCACAGAACTGTTTTTT. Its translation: CASSLRERTTELFF.

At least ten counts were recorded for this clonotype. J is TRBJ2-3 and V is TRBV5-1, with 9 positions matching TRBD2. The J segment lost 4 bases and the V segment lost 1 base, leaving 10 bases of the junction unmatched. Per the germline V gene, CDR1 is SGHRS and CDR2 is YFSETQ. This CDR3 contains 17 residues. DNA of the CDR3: TGCGCCAGCAGCTTGCTTGATCTAGCGGGATTCGCAGATACGCAGTATTTT. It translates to CASSLLDLAGFADTQYF.

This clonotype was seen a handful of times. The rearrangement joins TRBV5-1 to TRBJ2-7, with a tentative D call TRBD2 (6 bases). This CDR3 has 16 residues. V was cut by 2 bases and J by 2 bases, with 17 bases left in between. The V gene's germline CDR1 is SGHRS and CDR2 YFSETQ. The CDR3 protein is CASSFRLGGPPYEQYF. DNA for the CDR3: TGCGCCAGCAGCTTCAGGCTGGGAGGCCCACCCTACGAGCAGTACTTC.

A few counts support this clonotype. In DNA form, the CDR3 reads TGTGCCAGCAGCCCCGGACTCCTAAGCTCCTACAATGAGCAGTTCTTC. The encoded protein is CASSPGLLSSYNEQFF. The chain joins TRBV12-3 or TRBV12-4 to TRBJ2-1, with D possibly matching TRBD2 (5 bases). V was cut by 6 bases and J by 0 bases, with 15 bases left in between. The CDR3 is made up of 16 amino acids.